This paragraph covers one T cell receptor (beta chain) sequence. These data originate in a study of technical replicates of blood from a handful of donors. Assay: immunoSEQ multiplex PCR; the TCRdb copy retains only in-frame clones and omits some. The table includes over 60,000 clones, 85% to 95% detected once. The source material was T cells isolated from PBMCs. This TCR came from a human donor in good health.

The CDR3 bases are TGTGCCAGTAGTATCGGGCAGGGCTATGGCTACACCTTC. Translation gives CASSIGQGYGYTF. This chain uses TRBV19 with TRBJ1-2; tentatively, D is TRBD1 (5 bases). CDR3 size: 13 residues. V lost 3 bases and J lost 4, with 9 bases in between. Per germline, CDR1 LNHDA and CDR2 SQIVND (reference sequence).